A selection of T cell receptor beta chains follows, all from one sample in a study of technical replicates of blood from a few donors. Assay used: immunoSEQ multiplex PCR; TCRdb lists only in-frame clones, some missing. The profile covers tens of thousands of clones, with about 90% appearing a single time and about 0.27% taken by the ten largest. Specimen: T cells isolated from PBMCs. The receptors originated from a human donor in good health. Both conserved end residues are part of each CDR3. Each record gives: clone size, D gene, J gene, V gene, CDR3 protein, CDR3 DNA. A D gene is named only where the DNA matches it firmly. Clone size, where shown, is once, few, many, or a class for clones that have expanded.

abundance: NA; d_gene: NA; j_gene: TRBJ1-1; v_gene: TRBV7-8; CDR3aa: CASSPLEVDTEAFF; CDR3nt: TGTGCCAGCAGCCCCCTGGAGGTTGACACTGAAGCTTTCTTT
abundance: NA; d_gene: NA; j_gene: TRBJ2-2; v_gene: TRBV6-5; CDR3aa: CASKNRATNTGELFF; CDR3nt: TGTGCCAGCAAAAACAGGGCCACGAACACCGGGGAGCTGTTTTTT
abundance: once; d_gene: TRBD1; j_gene: TRBJ2-7; v_gene: TRBV19; CDR3aa: CASSIRGQGPNSYEQYF; CDR3nt: TGTGCCAGTAGTATTCGGGGACAGGGGCCGAACTCCTACGAGCAGTACTTC
abundance: NA; d_gene: NA; j_gene: TRBJ1-2; v_gene: TRBV27; CDR3aa: CASSFRSYYGYTF; CDR3nt: TGTGCCAGCAGTTTCCGTAGTTACTATGGCTACACCTTC
abundance: NA; d_gene: NA; j_gene: TRBJ1-1; v_gene: TRBV11-3; CDR3aa: CASSLDEMGAIFTEAFF; CDR3nt: TGTGCCAGCAGCTTAGATGAAATGGGGGCCATTTTCACTGAAGCTTTCTTT
abundance: NA; d_gene: TRBD1; j_gene: TRBJ2-3; v_gene: TRBV10-3; CDR3aa: CAIMTGSTDTQYF; CDR3nt: TGTGCCATCATGACAGGGAGCACAGATACGCAGTATTTT
abundance: NA; d_gene: TRBD2; j_gene: TRBJ2-1; v_gene: TRBV20-1; CDR3aa: CSASGGAEQFF; CDR3nt: TGCAGTGCTAGCGGGGGGGCCGAGCAGTTCTTC
abundance: NA; d_gene: NA; j_gene: TRBJ1-2; v_gene: TRBV9; CDR3aa: CASSVDPQNYGYTF; CDR3nt: TGTGCCAGCAGCGTAGACCCACAGAACTATGGCTACACCTTC
abundance: NA; d_gene: NA; j_gene: TRBJ1-1; v_gene: TRBV9; CDR3aa: CASSVENRGTEAFF; CDR3nt: TGTGCCAGCAGCGTTGAAAATCGGGGAACTGAAGCTTTCTTT
abundance: NA; d_gene: NA; j_gene: TRBJ1-1; v_gene: TRBV11-2; CDR3aa: CASRPIARTRNTEAFF; CDR3nt: TGTGCCAGCAGACCCATCGCCAGGACAAGGAACACTGAAGCTTTCTTT
abundance: NA; d_gene: NA; j_gene: TRBJ2-1; v_gene: TRBV19; CDR3aa: CASSTYPAGRSYDEQFF; CDR3nt: TGTGCCAGTAGTACCTACCCGGCAGGGCGTAGCTACGATGAGCAGTTCTTC
abundance: NA; d_gene: NA; j_gene: TRBJ2-7; v_gene: TRBV27; CDR3aa: CASSLGLAPSYEQYF; CDR3nt: TGTGCCAGCAGTTTAGGGCTAGCTCCCTCCTACGAGCAGTACTTC
abundance: NA; d_gene: TRBD1; j_gene: TRBJ2-1; v_gene: TRBV6-1; CDR3aa: CASSDRQGVYNEQFF; CDR3nt: TGTGCCAGCAGTGATCGACAGGGGGTCTACAATGAGCAGTTCTTC
abundance: once; d_gene: NA; j_gene: TRBJ2-2; v_gene: TRBV14; CDR3aa: CASSQGPWRGHNTGELFF; CDR3nt: TGTGCCAGCAGCCAAGGTCCTTGGCGGGGGCACAACACCGGGGAGCTGTTTTTT
abundance: NA; d_gene: TRBD1; j_gene: TRBJ2-7; v_gene: TRBV30; CDR3aa: CAWSVGQGFQQYF; CDR3nt: TGTGCCTGGAGTGTGGGACAGGGTTTTCAGCAGTACTTC
abundance: medium-sized; d_gene: TRBD1; j_gene: TRBJ2-7; v_gene: TRBV6-5; CDR3aa: CASSYSWGQGYEQYF; CDR3nt: TGTGCCAGCAGTTACTCTTGGGGACAGGGGTACGAGCAGTACTTC
abundance: once; d_gene: NA; j_gene: TRBJ2-3; v_gene: TRBV29-1; CDR3aa: CSVEGKDSQRETPDTQYF; CDR3nt: TGCAGCGTTGAAGGAAAGGACAGTCAAAGGGAGACACCAGATACGCAGTATTTT
abundance: NA; d_gene: TRBD2; j_gene: TRBJ2-1; v_gene: TRBV10-3; CDR3aa: CAIALAGGNNEQFF; CDR3nt: TGTGCCATCGCCCTAGCGGGAGGTAACAATGAGCAGTTCTTC
abundance: NA; d_gene: TRBD2; j_gene: TRBJ2-5; v_gene: TRBV5-6; CDR3aa: CASSLAASGRTYQETQYF; CDR3nt: TGTGCCAGCAGCTTGGCGGCTAGCGGGAGGACGTACCAAGAGACCCAGTACTTC
abundance: NA; d_gene: NA; j_gene: TRBJ2-2; v_gene: TRBV6-5; CDR3aa: CASRDLAPNTGELFF; CDR3nt: TGTGCCAGCAGGGATCTAGCGCCGAACACCGGGGAGCTGTTTTTT
abundance: NA; d_gene: TRBD1; j_gene: TRBJ2-7; v_gene: TRBV5-1; CDR3aa: CASSLGQALPLYEQYF; CDR3nt: TGCGCCAGCAGCCTTGGACAGGCCCTCCCCCTCTACGAGCAGTACTTC
abundance: NA; d_gene: NA; j_gene: TRBJ1-2; v_gene: TRBV30; CDR3aa: CAWSGIQKPYGYTF; CDR3nt: TGTGCCTGGAGTGGCATTCAGAAACCTTATGGCTACACCTTC
abundance: NA; d_gene: NA; j_gene: TRBJ1-1; v_gene: TRBV6-1; CDR3aa: CASSGLLTGSNTEAFF; CDR3nt: TGTGCCAGCAGTGGACTCCTTACAGGGTCGAACACTGAAGCTTTCTTT
abundance: NA; d_gene: NA; j_gene: TRBJ1-1; v_gene: TRBV27; CDR3aa: CASSLLSGRRNTEAFF; CDR3nt: TGTGCCAGCAGTTTATTAAGCGGGAGAAGGAACACTGAAGCTTTCTTT
abundance: NA; d_gene: NA; j_gene: TRBJ1-5; v_gene: TRBV7-9; CDR3aa: CASSLVGGGNQPQHF; CDR3nt: TGTGCCAGCAGCCTCGTGGGGGGGGGCAATCAGCCCCAGCATTTT
abundance: NA; d_gene: NA; j_gene: TRBJ1-1; v_gene: TRBV11-2; CDR3aa: CASSFRLQRNTEAFF; CDR3nt: TGTGCCAGCAGCTTTAGACTTCAGAGGAACACTGAAGCTTTCTTT
abundance: NA; d_gene: NA; j_gene: TRBJ2-3; v_gene: TRBV28; CDR3aa: CASSFLASTDTQYF; CDR3nt: TGTGCCAGCAGTTTTTTGGCCAGCACAGATACGCAGTATTTT
abundance: once; d_gene: TRBD1; j_gene: TRBJ2-7; v_gene: TRBV19; CDR3aa: CASRQSHRGHEQYF; CDR3nt: TGTGCCAGTAGACAATCCCACAGGGGGCACGAGCAGTACTTC
abundance: NA; d_gene: TRBD1; j_gene: TRBJ1-5; v_gene: TRBV6-1; CDR3aa: CASRQGASFNQPQHF; CDR3nt: TGTGCCAGCAGGCAGGGGGCCTCCTTCAATCAGCCCCAGCATTTT